What follows describes a single T cell receptor beta chain. This specimen belongs to a study of PD-1 blockade in classical Hodgkin lymphoma. Time point noted: cycle 4 day 1 (C4D1), after about 6 weeks of nivolumab. Relapse was seen in all patients after autologous stem cell transplantation, and brentuximab vedotin exposure was variable. Produced via immunoSEQ multiplex PCR; TCRdb's table is partial and in-frame only. The sample has 25,000 to 35,000 clones; roughly four fifths are singletons. The CDR3 runs 20 residues. J gave up 1 base and V 3 bases, and 17 bases lay outside the gene matches. CDR1 is SGHTS, CDR2 YDEGEE, per germline.

This TCR was recovered from a human donor with classical Hodgkin lymphoma. This sample comprised peripheral blood mononuclear cells (PBMCs), obtained before the fourth cycle of nivolumab. J is TRBJ2-4 and V is TRBV5-8; 9 nucleotides line up with TRBD1. The CDR3 is CASSYKGQGSLGRAKNIQYF. CDR3 nucleotides: TGTGCCAGCAGCTACAAGGGACAGGGCTCTCTCGGGCGGGCCAAAAACATTCAGTACTTC.